This entry lists 5 T cell receptor beta chains sequenced from one sample in a study of blood T cell repertoires in COVID-19. This table comes from immunoSEQ multiplex PCR, and its TCRdb copy is limited to in-frame clones, with some not included. This table has about 300,000 clones, roughly 90% appearing once. Specimen: peripheral blood. These receptors were collected from a woman younger than 45 with COVID-19, enrolled during active disease.

The gene calls are TRBV6-5 and TRBJ2-1, with 8 bases identical to TRBD2. The V and J ends lost 2 bases and 6 bases, in that order; junction bases with no gene match: 6. CDR3 size: 15 residues. Germline V gene lookup returns CDR1 MNHEY and CDR2 SVGAGI. Here the CDR3 reads CASSYNLAGRNEQFF. CDR3 sequence (DNA): TGTGCCAGCAGTTACAATCTAGCGGGTCGCAATGAGCAGTTCTTC.

This chain connects TRBV19 to TRBJ1-6, with 7 bases aligning to TRBD1. The V gene end was trimmed by 7 bases and the J gene end by 7 bases; junction bases not matched to a gene: 4. Per the germline V gene, CDR1 is LNHDA and CDR2 is SQIVND (reference sequence). There are 13 residues in the CDR3. The chain's CDR3 is CASKRDSNSPLHF. CDR3 bases: TGTGCCAGTAAAAGGGACAGCAATTCACCCCTCCACTTT.

The chain links TRBV6-5 to TRBJ2-7, with 9 nucleotides matching TRBD1. V was clipped by 4 bases and J by 2 bases; unmatched bases: 6. There are 15 residues in the CDR3. Germline V gene data show CDR1 as MNHEY and CDR2 as SVGAGI. As DNA, the CDR3 is TGTGCCAGCAGTTGGGGGGGACAGGGAGCCTACGAGCAGTACTTC. This translates into CASSWGGQGAYEQYF.

This chain connects TRBV19 to TRBJ2-7; 11 bases align to TRBD2. The trim removed 2 bases at V and 6 bases at J, leaving 6 bases unmatched. Germline V gives CDR1 LNHDA, CDR2 SQIVND (reference sequence). The CDR3 is 15 residues long. The CDR3 nucleotides read TGTGCCAGTAGTATATCCCTAGCGGGAGGTGGCGAGCAGTACTTC. Translating gives CASSISLAGGGEQYF.

The gene calls are TRBV7-2 and TRBJ2-3, with 12 nucleotides matching TRBD2. The J segment lost 6 bases and the V segment lost 7 bases, leaving 5 bases of the junction unmatched. CDR1 SGHTA and CDR2 FQGNSA come from the germline V gene. This CDR3 has 14 residues. The chain's CDR3 is CASTLAGGPDTQYF. The DNA of the CDR3 is TGTGCCAGCACCCTAGCGGGAGGGCCCGATACGCAGTATTTT.